One TCR beta chain is described in this entry. The V segment lost 5 bases and the J segment 10 bases; nucleotides outside the gene matches: 15. The CDR3 loop spans 17 amino acids. Germline V gives CDR1 LNHDA, CDR2 SQIVND (reference sequence). Original data processing: Amplified reference gene primers provided the basis for estimating nucleated cell counts. Produced via immunoSEQ multiplex PCR; TCRdb's table is partial and in-frame only. Clone size and the V and J calls come from that table; the DNA yielded D and trimming. This sample has roughly 150,000 clones, with more than 70% found just once. The sample is drawn from a study of blood T cell repertoires in COVID-19. Study-wide context: The origin of the acute and convalescent COVID-19 samples was the United States, Italy and Spain. T cells, B-cell-depleted T cells, or PBMCs supplied cDNA or gDNA.

The chain carries TRBV19 and TRBJ2-1, with 12 bases aligning to TRBD2. The sequence came from a woman over 75 with active or convalescent COVID-19. Input material: peripheral blood. The CDR3 here is CASSPSPGLAGRGEQFF. The CDR3 nucleotides read TGTGCCAGTAGTCCCAGTCCCGGACTAGCGGGAAGAGGAGAGCAGTTCTTC.